The sequence of this T cell receptor beta chain was determined in a study of blood T cell repertoires in COVID-19. Overall study context: T cells, B-cell-depleted T cells, or PBMCs supplied cDNA or gDNA.

CDR3 length: 18 residues. Germline-derived CDR1 and CDR2 are SGHTS and YDEGEE. The V gene end was trimmed by 0 bases and the J gene end by 0 bases; junction bases not matched to a gene: 7. The data were produced by immunoSEQ multiplex PCR, yet TCRdb's version contains in-frame clones alone and is incomplete. Seen here are roughly 230,000 clones, about four fifths observed once, and the top ten hold around 3.6%. Participant age was roughly 18 to 90 years, and participants resided in approximately 24 US areas. Assignments of participants to cohorts depended upon their own reported clinical history. Recovered participants had two consecutive negative NP/OP PCR tests, healthcare professional clearance, or symptom resolution.

This TCR came from a man in his forties or fifties who had recovered from COVID-19. V and J are TRBV5-8 and TRBJ2-1; 9 nucleotides align to TRBD2. Sequencing used PBMCs or T cells enriched from blood (not recorded which). The CDR3: CASSLEAGGFSSYNEQFF. The CDR3 bases are TGTGCCAGCAGCTTGGAAGCGGGAGGCTTTAGCTCCTACAATGAGCAGTTCTTC.